This note documents a single T cell receptor beta chain sequence. Antigen unknown. Quantitative molecular-barcoded 5'-RACE generated the TCR beta libraries. TCRdb re-called the 5' RACE reads with MiXCR, one entry per CDR3 protein. Among a few hundred thousand distinct CDR3 sequences listed, approximately 20% were seen once. This specimen comes from a study of CD8 T cells in ankylosing spondylitis. Whole-study results and caveats: Within matched ankylosing spondylitis synovial fluid, disease-linked clones were reportedly significantly enriched. Within peripheral blood, clones linked to disease were CD8+ and relatively rare. Ankylosing spondylitis blood appeared to be characterized by a TCR beta motif of eight highly homologous variants.

V dropped 7 bases and J dropped 3 bases, with 16 bases sitting between them. CDR1 is SEHNR and CDR2 is FQNEAQ in the germline V gene (reference sequence). The CDR3 runs to 14 residues. This chain joins TRBV7-9 and TRBJ2-7; TRBD1 is a possible D gene (5 bases). This TCR derives from a male donor with ankylosing spondylitis. The sample consisted of blood, either unsorted or a sorted T cell fraction (not recorded which). This CDR3 reads CASTFTTESYEQYF. The DNA of the CDR3 is TGTGCCAGCACCTTTACGACAGAAAGCTACGAGCAGTACTTC.